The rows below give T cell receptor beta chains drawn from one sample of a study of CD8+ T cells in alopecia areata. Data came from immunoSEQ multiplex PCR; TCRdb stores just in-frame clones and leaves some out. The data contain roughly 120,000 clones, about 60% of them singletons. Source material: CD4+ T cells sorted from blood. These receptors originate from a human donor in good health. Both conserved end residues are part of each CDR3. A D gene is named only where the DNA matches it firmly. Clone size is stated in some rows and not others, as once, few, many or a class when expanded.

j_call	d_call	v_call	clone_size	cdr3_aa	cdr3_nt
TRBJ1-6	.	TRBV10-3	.	CAISARGLESPLHF	TGTGCCATCAGTGCTCGGGGGTTGGAGTCACCCCTCCACTTT
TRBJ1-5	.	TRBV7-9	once	CASSPAAQPQHF	TGTGCCAGCAGCCCAGCGGCCCAGCCCCAGCATTTT
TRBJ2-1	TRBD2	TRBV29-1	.	CSAGTSGGYEQFF	TGCAGCGCCGGGACTAGCGGGGGTTATGAGCAGTTCTTC
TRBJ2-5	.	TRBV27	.	CASSLLGTGETQYF	TGTGCCAGCAGTTTACTGGGGACTGGAGAGACCCAGTACTTC
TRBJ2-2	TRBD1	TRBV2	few	CASTPQGGLGTGELFF	TGTGCCAGCACCCCACAGGGGGGCCTGGGCACCGGGGAGCTGTTTTTT
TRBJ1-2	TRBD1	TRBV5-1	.	CASRPGQGKDGYTF	TGCGCCAGCAGGCCGGGACAGGGAAAGGATGGCTACACCTTC
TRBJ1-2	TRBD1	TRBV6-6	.	CASRDRDGYTF	TGTGCCAGCAGGGACAGGGATGGCTACACCTTC
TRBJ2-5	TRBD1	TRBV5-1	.	CASSLVTGAGTQYF	TGCGCCAGCAGCCTCGTGACAGGGGCAGGGACCCAGTACTTC
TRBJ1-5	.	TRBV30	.	CAWRGQGGHQPQHF	TGTGCCTGGAGAGGGCAGGGAGGGCATCAGCCCCAGCATTTT
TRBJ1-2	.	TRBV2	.	CASTPRAGYTF	TGTGCCAGCACCCCACGAGCGGGCTACACCTTC
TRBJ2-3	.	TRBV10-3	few	CAISVEDTQYF	TGTGCCATCAGTGTTGAGGATACGCAGTATTTT
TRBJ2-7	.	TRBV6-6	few	CASSFQGSKQYF	TGTGCCAGCAGTTTCCAGGGAAGCAAGCAGTACTTC
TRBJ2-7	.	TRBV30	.	CAWSPLGSSSYEQYF	TGTGCCTGGAGCCCCTTGGGGAGCAGCTCCTACGAGCAGTACTTC
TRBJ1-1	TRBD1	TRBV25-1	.	CASIKTGGLNTEAFF	TGTGCCAGCATCAAGACAGGGGGTTTGAACACTGAAGCTTTCTTT
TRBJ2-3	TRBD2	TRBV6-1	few	CASSERGGGAVDTQYF	TGTGCCAGCAGTGAACGAGGCGGGGGGGCTGTAGATACGCAGTATTTT
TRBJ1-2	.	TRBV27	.	CASGRNIKATGYTF	TGTGCCAGCGGAAGGAATATCAAGGCCACTGGCTACACCTTC
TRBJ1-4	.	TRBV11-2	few	CASSLGPLGMGEKLFF	TGTGCCAGCAGCTTAGGTCCACTTGGGATGGGTGAAAAACTGTTTTTT
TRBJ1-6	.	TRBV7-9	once	CASSRQNSPLHF	TGTGCCAGCAGCCGACAGAATTCACCCCTCCACTTT
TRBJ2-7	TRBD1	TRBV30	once	CAYGTGVEQYF	TGTGCCTACGGGACAGGGGTCGAGCAGTACTTC
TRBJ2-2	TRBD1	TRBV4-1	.	CASSLGTGDTGELFF	TGCGCCAGCAGCCTCGGGACAGGGGACACCGGGGAGCTGTTTTTT
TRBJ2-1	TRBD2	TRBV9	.	CASSVGAGAYNEQFF	TGTGCCAGCAGCGTAGGGGCGGGGGCCTACAATGAGCAGTTCTTC
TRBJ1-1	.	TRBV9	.	CASSVVGETGRAFF	TGTGCCAGCAGCGTAGTAGGGGAGACGGGACGAGCTTTCTTT
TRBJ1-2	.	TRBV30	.	CAWTNGGFYGYTF	TGTGCCTGGACTAACGGGGGTTTTTATGGCTACACCTTC
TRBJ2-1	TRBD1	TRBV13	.	CASSFRDSEQFF	TGTGCCAGCAGCTTCCGGGACAGTGAGCAGTTCTTC
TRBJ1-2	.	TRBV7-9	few	CASSPTGGGYTF	TGTGCCAGCAGCCCTACAGGAGGTGGCTACACCTTC
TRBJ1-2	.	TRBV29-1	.	CSVEAVAAYGYTF	TGCAGCGTTGAAGCCGTGGCAGCCTATGGCTACACCTTC
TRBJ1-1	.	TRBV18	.	CASSPRGVNTEAFF	TGTGCCAGCTCCCCCCGGGGCGTGAACACTGAAGCTTTCTTT
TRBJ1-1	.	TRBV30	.	CAWTRDIRRNTEAFF	TGTGCCTGGACTAGGGACATTCGACGGAACACTGAAGCTTTCTTT
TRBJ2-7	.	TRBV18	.	CASSTAIRRGNHEQYF	TGTGCCAGCTCCACGGCCATACGACGAGGTAACCACGAGCAGTACTTC